Presented here are 21 T cell receptor beta chains from one specimen sequenced in a study of blood T cell repertoires in COVID-19. Some clones are missing from TCRdb's copy, which holds only in-frame ones; the method was immunoSEQ multiplex PCR. The sample includes about 50,000 clones, 90% to 95% seen only once; the top ten take about 8.9%. Sequencing was performed on peripheral blood. All receptors derive from a woman over 75 with acute or convalescent COVID-19.

The chain employs TRBV7-2 and TRBJ1-1, with TRBD1 matching 8 bases. This CDR3 spans 14 amino acids. Germline-derived CDR1 and CDR2 are SGHTA and FQGNSA. The junction had 5 bases not matched to a gene; V was cut back by 3 bases and J by 5 bases. CDR3 sequence reads: CASSFQGARTEAFF. The CDR3 DNA reads TGTGCCAGCAGCTTCCAGGGGGCGAGGACTGAAGCTTTCTTT.

Only one count was recorded for this clone. CDR3 protein: CATSDGGFGPTGETQYF. Here the CDR3 DNA reads TGTGCCACCAGTGATGGGGGGTTTGGGCCTACAGGAGAGACCCAGTACTTC. The V and J genes are TRBV24-1 and TRBJ2-5, with a possible D match to TRBD2 (6 bases). This CDR3 has 17 residues. Deletions cut 3 bases from V and 4 bases from J, with 20 bases between. Per germline, CDR1 KGHDR and CDR2 SFDVKD.

The rearrangement joins TRBV5-1 to TRBJ1-1; D not resolved. The germline V and J ends were trimmed by 0 bases and 0 bases, with 9 bases remaining between them. CDR1 is SGHRS, CDR2 YFSETQ, per germline. The CDR3 totals 15 residues. The CDR3 sequence is CASSLGTLMNTEAFF. DNA for the CDR3: TGCGCCAGCAGCTTGGGCACATTAATGAACACTGAAGCTTTCTTT.

This chain links TRBV4-2 with TRBJ2-7, with TRBD2 identical over 15 bases. Germline V CDR1 and CDR2: LGHNA, YNFKEQ. CDR3 length: 18 residues. The J segment lost 5 bases and the V segment lost 1 base, leaving 9 bases of the junction unmatched. CDR3 amino acids: CASSQVGTSGRSSHEQYF. DNA for the CDR3: TGTGCCAGCAGCCAAGTTGGGACTAGCGGGAGGTCTTCCCACGAGCAGTACTTC.

The gene calls are TRBV30 and TRBJ1-2; TRBD1 aligns across 7 bases. CDR1 is GTSNPN, CDR2 SVGIG, per germline (reference sequence). V lost 1 base to trimming and J lost 8 bases; unmatched junction nucleotides: 7. The CDR3 runs to 13 residues. DNA of the CDR3: TGTGCCTGGAGTGCCGACAGGGCCGGGGGCTACACCTTC. Amino acid sequence: CAWSADRAGGYTF.

The rearrangement uses TRBV5-4 and TRBJ2-3; possible D gene TRBD1, 5 bases. Between the trimmed V and J ends, which lost 3 bases and 2 bases, there was a span of 10 bases. CDR3 length equals 14 residues. Germline values: CDR1 SGHNT, CDR2 YYREEE (reference sequence). The CDR3 here is CASSSRQNTDTQYF. As DNA, the CDR3 is TGTGCCAGCAGCTCACGACAGAACACAGATACGCAGTATTTT. Combining the CDR3 with reference TRBV5-4 and TRBJ2-3 gives the whole variable domain ETGVTQSPTHLIKTRGQQVTLRCSSQSGHNTVSWYQQALGQGPQFIFQYYREEENGRGNFPPRFSGLQFPNYSSELNVNALELDDSALYLCASSSRQNTDTQYFGPGTRLTVL.

About this clone: Mismatch with germline at one junction end may stem from a read error. The genes are TRBV2 and TRBJ2-3, with TRBD2 as a possible D gene (6 bases). The CDR3 has 12 residues. Germline assignment: CDR1 SNHLY and CDR2 FYNNEI. CDR3 sequence reads: CASKAGTDTQYF. CDR3 DNA sequence: TGTGCCAGCAAAGCGGGCACGGATACGCAGTATTTT.

V usage is TRBV18 and J usage is TRBJ1-2; D not certain. Trimming shortened V by 3 bases and J by 0 bases, and 17 bases separated the two germline ends. In germline, CDR1 is KGHSH, CDR2 LQKENI. This CDR3 spans 17 amino acids. The CDR3 DNA reads as TGTGCCAGCTCACCCACGTCAGTAGCTTACACTAACTATGGCTACACCTTC. This sequence encodes CASSPTSVAYTNYGYTF.

The rearrangement joins TRBV24-1 to TRBJ2-1; 8 bases align to TRBD1. Germline CDR1 KGHDR, CDR2 SFDVKD. Losses at the gene ends were 4 bases for V and 5 bases for J; bases not matched to a gene: 6. The CDR3 runs 15 residues. The DNA of the CDR3 is TGTGCCACCAGTGACCAGGGACAGGCAAACAATGAGCAGTTCTTC. Protein product: CATSDQGQANNEQFF.

The chain carries TRBV30 and TRBJ1-5; no definite D call. The CDR3 has 13 residues. The V and J ends lost 2 bases and 7 bases respectively, with 12 bases between them. Germline V lookup: CDR1 GTSNPN, CDR2 SVGIG (reference sequence). CDR3 in amino acids: CAWSNNAGQPQHF. Here the CDR3 DNA reads TGTGCCTGGAGTAACAACGCAGGCCAGCCCCAGCATTTT.

The rearrangement joins TRBV30 to TRBJ1-3; perhaps TRBD1 as D (6 bases). This CDR3 region has 16 residues. Germline CDR1 is GTSNPN and CDR2 is SVGIG (reference sequence). Deletions cut 5 bases from V and 0 bases from J, with 17 bases between. CDR3 in DNA: TGTGCCTGGGCGGAACAGGGTGGCCCCTCTGGAAACACCATATATTTT. This encodes CAWAEQGGPSGNTIYF.

The genes are TRBV5-1 and TRBJ2-2; tentatively, D is TRBD2 (5 bases). V was cut by 2 bases and J by 2 bases, with 13 bases left in between. CDR3 size: 16 residues. The germline V gene encodes CDR1 SGHRS and CDR2 YFSETQ. The CDR3 reads CASSFIGELNTGELFF. The CDR3 DNA sequence: TGCGCCAGCAGCTTTATCGGGGAACTAAACACCGGGGAGCTGTTTTTT.

The rearrangement links TRBV7-9 to TRBJ1-4; D may be TRBD1 (6 bases). The germline gives CDR1 SEHNR, CDR2 FQNEAQ (reference sequence). V gave up 4 bases and J gave up 5 bases, with 14 bases separating them. This CDR3 has 15 residues. Here the CDR3 DNA reads TGTGCCAGCAGCTACCAGACAGGAATGAATGAAAAACTGTTTTTT. It translates to CASSYQTGMNEKLFF.

This clone was picked up a small number of times. V gene TRBV10-3 combines with J gene TRBJ2-7; 8 positions agree with TRBD2. This CDR3 is 18 amino acids long. CDR1 and CDR2 from the germline V gene are ENHRY and SYGVKD. V was clipped by 4 bases and J by 2 bases; unmatched bases: 16. Written as DNA, the CDR3 is TGTGCCATCAGTGCTCGGGAAACGAGCGGGAGCGACACCTACGAGCAGTACTTC. Its translation is CAISARETSGSDTYEQYF.

The chain uses TRBV25-1 and TRBJ1-4, with a tentative D call TRBD1 (5 bases). There are 15 residues in the CDR3. The germline gives CDR1 MGHDK, CDR2 SYGVNS. V was trimmed by 3 bases and J by 4 bases, leaving 12 bases between them. DNA of the CDR3: TGTGCCAGCAGTGAGCTCGACAGAAATAATGAAAAACTGTTTTTT. This codes for CASSELDRNNEKLFF.

This clone has a single count. The V and J genes are TRBV7-8 and TRBJ1-2, with TRBD1 matching over 12 bases. Germline V gene data show CDR1 as SGHVS and CDR2 as FQNEAQ. J was trimmed by 4 bases and V by 2 bases; bases with no gene match: 5. This CDR3 spans 16 amino acids. Written as DNA, the CDR3 is TGTGCCAGCAGCTTAACAGGGACAGGGGGCGGCTATGGCTACACCTTC. This encodes CASSLTGTGGGYGYTF.

The V and J genes are TRBV7-8 and TRBJ1-1; a possible D gene is TRBD1 (6 bases). This CDR3 is 14 amino acids long. Germline V gene lookup returns CDR1 SGHVS and CDR2 FQNEAQ. V lost 5 bases and J lost 0, with 10 bases in between. This CDR3 reads CASSGGLMNTEAFF. In DNA, the CDR3 is TGTGCCAGCAGCGGGGGCCTCATGAACACTGAAGCTTTCTTT. Based on the CDR3 plus reference TRBV7-8 and TRBJ1-1, the full variable domain is GAGVSQSPRYKVAKRGQDVALRCDPISGHVSLFWYQQALGQGPEFLTYFQNEAQLDKSGLPSDRFFAERPEGSVSTLKIQRTQQEDSAVYLCASSGGLMNTEAFFGQGTRLTVV.

V is TRBV2 and J is TRBJ1-2; 7 bases agree with TRBD1. V shed 7 bases and J 5 bases; nucleotides not matched to a gene: 13. The CDR3 sequence is 15 residues long. The V gene's germline CDR1 is SNHLY and CDR2 FYNNEI. CDR3 coding DNA: TGTGCCAGCATTCAGGCCAGGGGGACGGAATATGGCTACACCTTC. This encodes CASIQARGTEYGYTF. The whole variable domain, filled in from reference TRBV2 and TRBJ1-2, reads EPEVTQTPSHQVTQMGQEVILRCVPISNHLYFYWYRQILGQKVEFLVSFYNNEISEKSEIFDDQFSVERPDGSNFTLKIRSTKLEDSAMYFCASIQARGTEYGYTFGSGTRLTVV.

The V and J genes are TRBV18 and TRBJ2-6; D is ambiguous. The CDR3 sequence is 15 residues long. V dropped 3 bases and J dropped 1 base, with 7 bases sitting between them. Germline CDR1 is KGHSH and CDR2 is LQKENI. CDR3 nucleotide sequence: TGTGCCAGCTCACCCTCCAGGTCTGGGGCCAACGTCCTGACTTTC. Encoded protein: CASSPSRSGANVLTF.

This chain uses TRBV18 with TRBJ1-3, with TRBD1 matching over 9 bases. The CDR3 consists of 16 residues. V was clipped by 4 bases and J by 1 base; unmatched bases: 5. CDR1 KGHSH and CDR2 LQKENI come from the germline V gene. CDR3 DNA sequence: TGTGCCAGCTCACACGGGGACAGGGCTTCTGGAAACACCATATATTTT. Translating gives CASSHGDRASGNTIYF.

The chain recombines TRBV12-3 or TRBV12-4 with TRBJ2-1; tentative D call: TRBD2 (5 bases). The CDR3 totals 13 residues. Trimming shortened V by 5 bases and J by 5 bases, and 10 bases separated the two germline ends. CDR3 bases: TGTGCCAGCAGTGGGAGCGGCCACAATGAGCAGTTCTTC. Encoded protein: CASSGSGHNEQFF.